Only one count was recorded for the clone carrying this TCR beta chain. Its specificity is not known. A clone one base away is much larger, so this may be a read error. From roughly 20-30 mg of unsorted bulk tissue, DNA and RNA were co-extracted together. A primer in the constant region served to generate TCR beta cDNA from 500 ng of total RNA. Modified slightly, ARM-PCR produced TCR beta libraries over three nested multiplex PCR rounds. PCR rounds one and two used TRBV1-TRBV30 forward primers with a C-beta reverse primer for roughly 9 cycles each. TCRdb recomputed calls from the multiplex PCR reads with MiXCR, one row per CDR3 protein. Of 50,000 to 65,000 distinct CDR3 sequences in the sample, about 71% are singletons; the top ten hold roughly 40%. Germline assignment: CDR1 SGHNT and CDR2 YENEEA. The CDR3 totals 15 residues. This entry is derived from a study of tumor-infiltrating lymphocytes in primary liver carcinoma. Study details: Tumors were staged T1-T3 N0M0 and measured roughly 4.2 to 10 cm across. Study-wide points: Only about 8-25% of top clones were detected in each of the five tumor regions. With p = 0.039, the top-250-clone fraction in tumors significantly exceeded that in blood.

This TCR derives from a middle-aged man with primary liver carcinoma and hepatitis B virus infection. Input material: liver tumor tissue from sampling region 4. Subset defined: tumor region T4, right-lateral pole. This chain connects TRBV11-3 to TRBJ2-1, with TRBD1 matching 8 bases. The CDR3 loop reads CASSLGTGRVNDQFF. The CDR3 DNA sequence: TGTGCCAGCAGCCTCGGGACAGGTAGGGTCAATGATCAGTTCTTC. Full variable domain (outside the CDR3, taken from reference TRBV11-3 and TRBJ2-1): EAGVVQSPRYKIIEKKQPVAFWCNPISGHNTLYWYLQNLGQGPELLIRYENEEAVDDSQLPKDRFSAERLKGVDSTLKIQPAELGDSAVYLCASSLGTGRVNDQFFGPGTRLTVL.